These 21 T cell receptor beta chains share one sample of origin, sequenced in a study of blood T cell repertoires in COVID-19. The assay was immunoSEQ multiplex PCR, and TCRdb's table has in-frame clones only and misses some. Of 200,000 to 250,000 clones in the sample, roughly 76% were seen once. Sequenced sample: peripheral blood. These TCRs come from an elderly woman with COVID-19, enrolled during active disease.

V usage is TRBV27 and J usage is TRBJ2-7, with TRBD1 matching over 11 bases. In germline, CDR1 is MNHEY, CDR2 SMNVEV (reference sequence). The length of the CDR3 is 16 residues. Trimming removed 5 bases from V and 3 bases from J; junction bases left unmatched: 9. CDR3 amino acids: CASSILGQGVFYEQYF. Here the CDR3 DNA reads TGTGCCAGCAGTATATTGGGACAGGGGGTTTTCTACGAGCAGTACTTC.

The J gene is TRBJ2-1, the V gene TRBV6-2 or TRBV6-3; TRBD1 agrees at 9 bases. The CDR3 covers 16 residues. Trimming cost V 4 bases and J 6 bases; bases outside gene matches: 10. The germline V gene encodes CDR1 MNHEY and CDR2 SVGEGT. This CDR3 reads CASSSTTGGKSNEQFF. The CDR3 nucleotides read TGTGCCAGCAGTTCCACGACAGGGGGTAAATCCAATGAGCAGTTCTTC.

The chain links TRBV6-2 or TRBV6-3 to TRBJ2-1; TRBD2 aligns across 10 bases. This CDR3 is 15 amino acids long. Trimming removed 2 bases from V and 4 bases from J; junction bases left unmatched: 2. The germline V gene has CDR1 MNHEY and CDR2 SVGEGT. In DNA form, the CDR3 reads TGTGCCAGCAGTTACGCTAGCGGGAGATACAATGAGCAGTTCTTC. It specifies CASSYASGRYNEQFF.

V usage is TRBV27 and J usage is TRBJ2-7; 11 nucleotides line up with TRBD2. There are 13 residues in the CDR3. V trimming: 6 bases; J trimming: 2 bases; junction bases outside the gene matches: 0. Germline CDR1 reads MNHEY; CDR2 reads SMNVEV (reference sequence). CDR3 in amino acids: CASRTSGTYEQYF. CDR3 coding DNA: TGTGCCAGCAGGACTAGCGGGACCTACGAGCAGTACTTC.

The CDR3 DNA is TGCAGCGCCGCCACAAGGACAGCGGGAAAGGACGAGCAGTACTTC. This sequence encodes CSAATRTAGKDEQYF. This chain links TRBV29-1 with TRBJ2-7, with a possible D match to TRBD2 (7 bases). CDR1 and CDR2 (germline): SQVTM, ANQGSEA. The CDR3 is made up of 15 amino acids. The V end was cut by 7 bases, the J end by 5 bases, with 24 bases between.

The chain combines TRBV15 with TRBJ1-1, with TRBD1 identical over 9 bases. The CDR3 extends over 13 amino acids. J was trimmed by 5 bases and V by 6 bases; bases with no gene match: 4. In germline, CDR1 is LNHNV, CDR2 YYDKDF (reference sequence). The CDR3 coding sequence is TGTGCCACCAGAGGGACAGGGTCGACTGAAGCTTTCTTT. Translated, it gives CATRGTGSTEAFF.

V usage is TRBV5-4 and J usage is TRBJ2-3, with a weak D call TRBD2 (5 bases). The CDR3 contains 14 residues. Trimming left V 7 bases short and J 6 bases short, with 18 bases between. CDR1 and CDR2 (germline): SGHNT, YYREEE (reference sequence). For the CDR3, the DNA is TGTGCCAGCTCCGTAAGCCTAGCTAGGGATACGCAGTATTTT. This codes for CASSVSLARDTQYF.

The V and J genes are TRBV5-4 and TRBJ2-3; 10 bases are shared with TRBD2. Germline V gene lookup returns CDR1 SGHNT and CDR2 YYREEE (reference sequence). V shed 4 bases, J shed 1 base, and the junction held 3 bases outside the gene matches. The CDR3 loop spans 15 amino acids. CDR3 protein: CASSGGLAGTDTQYF. CDR3 sequence (DNA): TGTGCCAGCAGCGGCGGACTAGCGGGCACAGATACGCAGTATTTT.

This sequence joins TRBV28 and TRBJ2-3; 7 bases align to TRBD2. J gave up 8 bases and V 3 bases, and 11 bases lay outside the gene matches. The CDR3 is 15 residues long. Germline CDR1 MDHEN, CDR2 SYDVKM. For the CDR3, the DNA is TGTGCCAGCAGTTTCCTTTTGGGAGCGGGGCCTACGCAGTATTTT. Its protein is CASSFLLGAGPTQYF.

This chain links TRBV28 with TRBJ1-3, with D unresolved. The CDR3 is made up of 15 amino acids. V lost 5 bases, J lost 4 bases, and 15 bases lay in between. Germline V gene sequence: CDR1 MDHEN, CDR2 SYDVKM. CDR3 nucleotides: TGTGCCAGCAGTGGCTGGGAGACTAACGGAAACACCATATATTTT. Translated: CASSGWETNGNTIYF.

V usage is TRBV24-1 and J usage is TRBJ2-5; 15 positions match TRBD2. The germline V gene encodes CDR1 KGHDR and CDR2 SFDVKD. The CDR3 has 19 amino acids. J lost 4 bases, V lost 3 bases, and 11 bases had no gene match. This CDR3 reads CATSDPGLAGGGGRETQYF. The CDR3 coding sequence is TGTGCCACCAGTGATCCGGGACTAGCGGGGGGAGGTGGGAGAGAGACCCAGTACTTC.

This rearrangement joins TRBV6-5 to TRBJ2-1; D is perhaps TRBD1 (5 bases). V lost 1 base and J 6 bases, leaving 10 bases between the germline ends. Germline V gene data show CDR1 as MNHEY and CDR2 as SVGAGI. CDR3 size: 14 residues. In nucleotides, the CDR3 is TGTGCCAGCAGTTACTTCAGGGCGCCCAATGAGCAGTTCTTC. Its translation is CASSYFRAPNEQFF.

The chain employs TRBV19 and TRBJ1-1; TRBD1 is a possible D gene (5 bases). CDR1 and CDR2 from the germline V gene are LNHDA and SQIVND (reference sequence). This CDR3 is built from 14 residues. Trimming stripped 4 bases from V and 2 bases from J, with 11 bases between. The CDR3 coding sequence is TGTGCCAGTAGTACCAGGGAGGTCAACACTGAAGCTTTCTTT. Encoded protein: CASSTREVNTEAFF.

The genes are TRBV19 and TRBJ2-1, with D perhaps TRBD1 (5 bases). This CDR3 has 15 residues. Germline assignment: CDR1 LNHDA and CDR2 SQIVND (reference sequence). The ends were cut back, 2 bases at V and 4 bases at J, with 12 bases in the middle. CDR3 DNA: TGTGCCAGTAGTATACAGGGAACAGTATACAATGAGCAGTTCTTC. Encoded protein: CASSIQGTVYNEQFF.

The chain recombines TRBV7-3 with TRBJ2-1, with 9 bases fitting TRBD2. Unmatched junction bases numbered 7, after V lost 5 bases and J lost 5 bases. CDR1 and CDR2 from the germline V gene are SGHTA and FQGTGA. This CDR3 has 15 residues. The CDR3: CASSPSGRTDNEQFF. The CDR3 DNA sequence: TGTGCCAGCAGCCCCAGCGGGAGGACCGACAATGAGCAGTTCTTC.

J is TRBJ1-1 and V is TRBV27; D remains unclear. Germline V lookup: CDR1 MNHEY, CDR2 SMNVEV (reference sequence). CDR3 length equals 11 residues. CDR3: CARNESTEAFF. In nucleotides, the CDR3 is TGTGCTAGAAACGAGAGCACTGAAGCTTTCTTT.

This chain uses TRBV10-3 with TRBJ1-5, with 11 bases that match TRBD1. The CDR3 length is 15 residues. Germline assignment: CDR1 ENHRY and CDR2 SYGVKD. Trimming took 4 bases from V and 4 from J; bases not matched to a gene: 3. The CDR3 reads CAISGGTGGNQPQHF. In nucleotides, the CDR3 is TGTGCCATCAGTGGAGGGACAGGGGGAAATCAGCCCCAGCATTTT.

The rearrangement links TRBV2 to TRBJ2-5, with 7 bases aligning to TRBD1. Germline V lookup: CDR1 SNHLY, CDR2 FYNNEI. V lost 4 bases, J lost 5 bases, and 7 bases stayed unmatched. The CDR3 loop spans 14 amino acids. The CDR3 sequence is CASSVEGAYETQYF. The CDR3 DNA reads TGTGCCAGCAGTGTCGAGGGGGCGTACGAGACCCAGTACTTC.

The rearrangement links TRBV11-2 to TRBJ1-1; perhaps TRBD1 as D (6 bases). Trimming removed 3 bases from V and 2 bases from J, with 7 bases in between. This CDR3 has 13 residues. CDR1 SGHAT and CDR2 FQNNGV come from the germline V gene. CDR3 protein: CASSFRGNTEAFF. As DNA, the CDR3 is TGTGCCAGCAGCTTCAGGGGAAACACTGAAGCTTTCTTT. Full variable domain (remainder filled in from reference TRBV11-2 and TRBJ1-1): EAGVAQSPRYKIIEKRQSVAFWCNPISGHATLYWYQQILGQGPKLLIQFQNNGVVDDSQLPKDRFSAERLKGVDSTLKIQPAKLEDSAVYLCASSFRGNTEAFFGQGTRLTVV.

The chain has TRBV19 and TRBJ2-1, with 12 bases aligning to TRBD2. This CDR3 comprises 17 residues. Germline CDR1 and CDR2: LNHDA and SQIVND (reference sequence). The ends lost 5 bases at V and 9 bases at J; junction bases unmatched: 14. The CDR3 DNA is TGTGCCAGTAGTCCCCCTAGCGGGAGGGCCAATTCGGGTGAGCAGTTCTTC. The encoded protein is CASSPPSGRANSGEQFF.

This chain connects TRBV6-4 to TRBJ2-1; the match to TRBD2 covers 7 bases. This CDR3 is 14 amino acids long. With 4 bases clipped from V and 10 bases from J, the junction kept 10 bases outside the gene matches. Germline V gene sequence: CDR1 MRHNA, CDR2 SNTAGT. CDR3 in amino acids: CASSVQAGSREQFF. For the CDR3, the DNA is TGTGCCAGCAGTGTTCAAGCGGGGTCCCGGGAGCAGTTCTTC.